The clone carrying this T cell receptor beta chain was seen many times. This CDR3 has 11 amino acids. V was clipped by 6 bases and J by 7 bases, with 9 bases between them. Using RNA transcripts as the source, TCR beta CDR3 regions were amplified. In the first-round RT-PCR of the TCR CDR3, the HTBI primer set was used. TCRdb called the multiplex PCR reads again in MiXCR, with one record for every CDR3 protein. The table shows about 560,000 distinct CDR3 sequences, with roughly a sixth occurring only once. The sample comes from a study of T cells in Graves' hyperthyroidism and ophthalmopathy. Source material: blood. This sequence originates from a woman aged 18-29 years with Graves' hyperthyroidism. The genes are TRBV12-3 or TRBV12-4 and TRBJ1-1; D perhaps matches TRBD1 (6 bases). CDR3 in amino acids: CASSPDSEAFF. CDR3 nucleotides: TGTGCCAGCAGCCCGGACAGTGAAGCTTTCTTT.